The rows below give T cell receptor beta chains drawn from one sample of a study of OX40 agonist ivuxolimab in advanced cancers. Assay used: immunoSEQ multiplex PCR; TCRdb lists only in-frame clones, some missing. The sample has more than 55,000 clones, roughly 80% seen once; the top ten hold about 3.7%. The specimen was CD4+ or CD8+ T cells sorted from blood, collected in a trial of the OX40 agonist ivuxolimab. The receptor source for this set is an adult with an advanced solid tumor such as melanoma, head and neck, liver or kidney cancer. Each CDR3 is given with its conserved first and last residue. The D gene is left open where the match is weak. Size tells how often a clone was seen (once, few, many) or the class of an expanded clone, and some rows leave it out.

clone_size	d_call	v_call	j_call	cdr3_nt	cdr3_aa
.	.	TRBV19	TRBJ1-1	TGTGCCAGTAGTCGAAGACAGGACAACACTGAAGCTTTCTTT	CASSRRQDNTEAFF
.	TRBD1	TRBV5-1	TRBJ2-7	TGCGCCAGCAGCTCAGGGACAGGGATTCCCTACGAGCAGTACTTC	CASSSGTGIPYEQYF
few	.	TRBV11-2	TRBJ1-3	TGTGCCAGCAGCGCTGGCAACACCATATATTTT	CASSAGNTIYF
.	TRBD1	TRBV7-2	TRBJ1-1	TGTGCCAGCAGCCGGCTAATGACAGGGGCGATGAACACTGAAGCTTTCTTT	CASSRLMTGAMNTEAFF
.	TRBD1	TRBV4-3	TRBJ1-6	TGCGCCAGCAGTCACGACAGGGGTCATTCACCCCTCCACTTT	CASSHDRGHSPLHF
.	.	TRBV7-2	TRBJ1-4	TGTGCCAGCAGCTTATGGGTGGGAACTAATGAAAAACTGTTTTTT	CASSLWVGTNEKLFF
.	TRBD1	TRBV6-1	TRBJ2-1	TGTGCCAGCAGTGCCAACCGGGACAGGGGGAGGTTAGTTGAGCAGTTCTTC	CASSANRDRGRLVEQFF
once	TRBD1	TRBV6-5	TRBJ1-1	TGTGCCAGCAGTTACTCGCGACAGGGGCACACTGAAGCTTTCTTT	CASSYSRQGHTEAFF
.	TRBD1	TRBV6-5	TRBJ1-2	TGTGCCAGCAGTCCCGACAGGGACTATGGCTACACCTTC	CASSPDRDYGYTF
.	TRBD2	TRBV10-2	TRBJ2-3	TGCGCCAGCAGTGAGTTGCGGGAGGGCCGTACTACGCAGTATTTT	CASSELREGRTTQYF
.	.	TRBV5-4	TRBJ2-1	TGTGCCAGCAGTTGGACAAAGGTTGAGCAGTTCTTC	CASSWTKVEQFF
.	TRBD1	TRBV19	TRBJ1-5	TGTGCCAGTACCCTACAGGGACAGGGTAATCAGCCCCAGCATTTT	CASTLQGQGNQPQHF
.	TRBD2	TRBV11-1	TRBJ2-5	TGTGCCAGCAGCTTCCCGACTAGCGGATGGGAGACCCAGTACTTC	CASSFPTSGWETQYF
.	TRBD1	TRBV6-5	TRBJ1-5	TGTGCCAGCAGTTATTGGGACAGTGTCAATCAGCCCCAGCATTTT	CASSYWDSVNQPQHF
.	.	TRBV28	TRBJ1-1	TGTGCCAGCAGTTTGGGGCGGGGCAACACTGAAGCTTTCTTT	CASSLGRGNTEAFF
.	TRBD1	TRBV6-5	TRBJ1-5	TGTGCCAGCAGTTACAAGGGGGCGCCCGGTCAGCCCCAGCATTTT	CASSYKGAPGQPQHF
.	TRBD2	TRBV5-4	TRBJ2-3	TGTGCCAGCAGCGTAGGACTAGCGGGAGCCGGAGATACGCAGTATTTT	CASSVGLAGAGDTQYF
once	.	TRBV21-1	TRBJ2-7	TGTGCCAGCAGCAATTGTACAGGAGCAGGAGAGCAGTACTTC	CASSNCTGAGEQYF
once	.	TRBV27	TRBJ1-1	TGTGCCAGCAGTTTAAAGGGCAGGAACACTGAAGCTTTCTTT	CASSLKGRNTEAFF
.	.	TRBV7-2	TRBJ1-1	TGTGCCAGCCGGCCCGAGGCAGGAAACTCCGAAGCTTTCTTT	CASRPEAGNSEAFF
.	TRBD1	TRBV10-1	TRBJ2-5	TGCGCCAGCAGTGATTCGACAGGGGAAGAGACCCAGTACTTC	CASSDSTGEETQYF
.	TRBD2	TRBV7-3	TRBJ2-1	TGTGCCAGCAGCTTAACCTCGGGGGCGGGAGGGCCTTACAATGAGCAGTTCTTC	CASSLTSGAGGPYNEQFF
.	TRBD1	TRBV19	TRBJ1-1	TGTGCCAGTAAGGGACATAACCCCGGACAGGTGGGCACTGAAGCTTTCTTT	CASKGHNPGQVGTEAFF
.	.	TRBV7-8	TRBJ1-5	TGTGCCAGCAGCTCCCCCCGGCCGCAGCCCCAGCATTTT	CASSSPRPQPQHF
once	.	TRBV5-6	TRBJ1-4	TGTGCCAGCAGCCCCTTCTCTGGGGCGGGGGAAAAACTGTTTTTT	CASSPFSGAGEKLFF
.	.	TRBV5-1	TRBJ2-7	TGCGCCAGCAGCGGGACCGGGAGCACAGCAATGGGGCAGTACTTC	CASSGTGSTAMGQYF
.	TRBD1	TRBV6-1	TRBJ1-1	TGTGCCAGCAGTTCAGGGCAGGGGGACACTGAAGCTTTCTTT	CASSSGQGDTEAFF
.	TRBD1	TRBV7-3	TRBJ1-1	TGTGCCAGCAGCTTAAACCCCCAGGGGGTGAACACTGAAGCTTTCTTT	CASSLNPQGVNTEAFF
.	.	TRBV28	TRBJ1-1	TGTGCCAGCAGGGACTCTAGGGGGAGGGACACTGAAGCTTTCTTT	CASRDSRGRDTEAFF
.	TRBD2	TRBV4-2	TRBJ2-5	TGTGCCAGCAGCTTGTCTGCTAGCGGGAGGGGAGAGACCCAGTACTTC	CASSLSASGRGETQYF
.	.	TRBV6-5	TRBJ1-5	TGTGCCAGCAGTTACTCGAACAGGGACAATCAGCCCCAGCATTTT	CASSYSNRDNQPQHF
once	TRBD2	TRBV10-2	TRBJ2-7	TGCGCCAGTCGTCCAAATAGCGGGAGAGCCCACGAGCAGTACTTC	CASRPNSGRAHEQYF
.	TRBD1	TRBV11-3	TRBJ2-1	TGTGCCAGCAGCCCGGACAGGGGGATGATCAATGAGCAGTTCTTC	CASSPDRGMINEQFF
.	TRBD1	TRBV28	TRBJ1-2	TGTGCCAGCAGTTCTGGACAGGGGCGCTCGAACTATGGCTACACCTTC	CASSSGQGRSNYGYTF
.	TRBD1	TRBV2	TRBJ1-2	TGTGCCAGCAGTCGACAGGGGAGGTATGGCTACACCTTC	CASSRQGRYGYTF
.	.	TRBV12-5	TRBJ1-2	TGTGCTAGTGGTACCGAAGGCGGGACGGAGCACACCTATGGCTACACCTTC	CASGTEGGTEHTYGYTF
.	.	TRBV5-4	TRBJ1-3	TGTGCCAGCAGCTTGGCGGGACCCTCTGGAAACACCATATATTTT	CASSLAGPSGNTIYF
.	.	TRBV27	TRBJ2-6	TGTGCCAGCAGTCAACGGGACATCCAACCCACTGGGGCCAACGTCCTGACTTTC	CASSQRDIQPTGANVLTF
few	.	TRBV6-5	TRBJ1-1	TGTGCCAGCAGTTACTCTCGGAGATTGAACACTGAAGCTTTCTTT	CASSYSRRLNTEAFF
.	.	TRBV27	TRBJ1-1	TGTGCCAGCAGTCCCTCGGCCCTAATGAACACTGAAGCTTTCTTT	CASSPSALMNTEAFF
.	.	TRBV18	TRBJ1-6	TGTGCCAGCTCACCCACAGGGAGGAGTTCACCCCTCCACTTT	CASSPTGRSSPLHF
.	TRBD2	TRBV7-8	TRBJ2-1	TGTGCCAGCAGCTTATTCGGGACTAGCGGGTACAATGAGCAGTTCTTC	CASSLFGTSGYNEQFF